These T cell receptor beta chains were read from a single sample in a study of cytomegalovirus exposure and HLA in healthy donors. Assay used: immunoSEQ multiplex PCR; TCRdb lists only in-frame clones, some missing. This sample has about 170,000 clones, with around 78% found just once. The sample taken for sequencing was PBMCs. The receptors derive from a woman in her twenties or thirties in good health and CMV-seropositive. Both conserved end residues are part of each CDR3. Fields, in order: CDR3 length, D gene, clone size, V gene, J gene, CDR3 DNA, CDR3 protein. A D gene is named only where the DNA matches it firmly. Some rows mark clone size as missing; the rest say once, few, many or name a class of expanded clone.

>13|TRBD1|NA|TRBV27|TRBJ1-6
TGTGCCAGCAGTCCCGACAGGGTTGGGTCCCTCCACTTT
CASSPDRVGSLHF
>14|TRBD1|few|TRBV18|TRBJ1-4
TGTGCCAGCTCGGGACAGACAACTAATGAAAAACTGTTTTTT
CASSGQTTNEKLFF
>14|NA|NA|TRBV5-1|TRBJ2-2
TGCGCCAGCAGCTTGGGCCGCTCGAGCGGGGAGCTGTTTTTT
CASSLGRSSGELFF
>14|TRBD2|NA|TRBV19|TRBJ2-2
TGTGCCAGTAGTCTAGCGGGAGCCACCGGGGAGCTGTTTTTT
CASSLAGATGELFF
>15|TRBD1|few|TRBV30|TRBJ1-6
TGTGCCTGGAGCGATTGGGACAGGGGCGAATCACCCCTCCACTTT
CAWSDWDRGESPLHF
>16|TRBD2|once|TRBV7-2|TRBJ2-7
TGTGCCAGCAGCTCCGGGCTAGCGGGGCCCTCCTACGAGCAGTACTTC
CASSSGLAGPSYEQYF
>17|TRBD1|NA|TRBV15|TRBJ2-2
TGTGCCACCAGCAGGCCAAAAGGGACAGCGAACACCGGGGAGCTGTTTTTT
CATSRPKGTANTGELFF
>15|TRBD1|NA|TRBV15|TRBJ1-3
TGTGCCACCAGCAGGGTACAGGGGACTGGAAACACCATATATTTT
CATSRVQGTGNTIYF
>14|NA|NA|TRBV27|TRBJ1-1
TGTGCCAGCAGGCTATCCCGAGTGCAGGCCGAGGCTTTCTTT
CASRLSRVQAEAFF
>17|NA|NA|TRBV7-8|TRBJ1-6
TGTGCCAGCAGCTTAGTCGGTTCATCGAGAATTAATTCACCCCTCCACTTT
CASSLVGSSRINSPLHF
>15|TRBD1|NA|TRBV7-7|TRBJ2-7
TGTGCCAGCAGCATAGGACAGGGGGCTTCTGGCGAGCAGTACTTC
CASSIGQGASGEQYF
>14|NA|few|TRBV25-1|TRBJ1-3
TGTGCCAGCAGTGAGCAGGGGCCTGGAAACACCATATATTTT
CASSEQGPGNTIYF
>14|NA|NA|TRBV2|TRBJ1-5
TGTGCCAGCAAACCGGGAACGAGCAATCAGCCCCAGCATTTT
CASKPGTSNQPQHF
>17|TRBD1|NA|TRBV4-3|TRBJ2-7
TGCGCCAGCAGCCAAGATATCCGACAGGGGGGCACGTACGAGCAGTACTTC
CASSQDIRQGGTYEQYF
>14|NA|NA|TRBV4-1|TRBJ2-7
TGCGCCAGCAGCCAAGCCGACAAGAGATACGAGCAGTACTTC
CASSQADKRYEQYF
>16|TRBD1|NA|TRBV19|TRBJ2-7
TGTGCCAGTAGTCCGCGACAGGGGGCGATCTCCTACGAGCAGTACTTC
CASSPRQGAISYEQYF
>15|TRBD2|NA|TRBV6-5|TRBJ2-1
TGTGCCAGCAGTTACTCTCTAGCGGGAGTTGGTGAGCAGTTCTTC
CASSYSLAGVGEQFF
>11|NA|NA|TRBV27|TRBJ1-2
TGTGCCAGCCGGGGGGGGGATGGCTACACCTTC
CASRGGDGYTF
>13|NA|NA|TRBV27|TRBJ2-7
TGTGCCAGCAGTTTCAGGGGCTCCTACGAGCAGTACTTC
CASSFRGSYEQYF
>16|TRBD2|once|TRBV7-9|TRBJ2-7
TGTGCCAGCAGCCCCCAGGGCGGGGGGCTTGCGGCCGAGCAGTACTTC
CASSPQGGGLAAEQYF
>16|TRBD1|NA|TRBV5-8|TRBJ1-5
TGTGCCAGCAGCTCGGACAGGGGGCGCGTCAATCAGCCCCAGCATTTT
CASSSDRGRVNQPQHF
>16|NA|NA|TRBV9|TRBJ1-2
TGTGCCAGCAGCGTAGGAGGGGGAGACCTGAACTATGGCTACACCTTC
CASSVGGGDLNYGYTF